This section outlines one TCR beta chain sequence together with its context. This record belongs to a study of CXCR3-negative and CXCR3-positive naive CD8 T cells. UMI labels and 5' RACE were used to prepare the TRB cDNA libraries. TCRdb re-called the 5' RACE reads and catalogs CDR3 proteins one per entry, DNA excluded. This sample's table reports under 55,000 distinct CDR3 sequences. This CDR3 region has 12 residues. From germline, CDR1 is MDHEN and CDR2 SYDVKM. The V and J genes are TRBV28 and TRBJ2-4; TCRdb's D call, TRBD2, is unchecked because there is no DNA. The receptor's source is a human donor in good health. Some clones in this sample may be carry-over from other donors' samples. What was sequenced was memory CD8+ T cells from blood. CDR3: CASSPLQNIQYF.